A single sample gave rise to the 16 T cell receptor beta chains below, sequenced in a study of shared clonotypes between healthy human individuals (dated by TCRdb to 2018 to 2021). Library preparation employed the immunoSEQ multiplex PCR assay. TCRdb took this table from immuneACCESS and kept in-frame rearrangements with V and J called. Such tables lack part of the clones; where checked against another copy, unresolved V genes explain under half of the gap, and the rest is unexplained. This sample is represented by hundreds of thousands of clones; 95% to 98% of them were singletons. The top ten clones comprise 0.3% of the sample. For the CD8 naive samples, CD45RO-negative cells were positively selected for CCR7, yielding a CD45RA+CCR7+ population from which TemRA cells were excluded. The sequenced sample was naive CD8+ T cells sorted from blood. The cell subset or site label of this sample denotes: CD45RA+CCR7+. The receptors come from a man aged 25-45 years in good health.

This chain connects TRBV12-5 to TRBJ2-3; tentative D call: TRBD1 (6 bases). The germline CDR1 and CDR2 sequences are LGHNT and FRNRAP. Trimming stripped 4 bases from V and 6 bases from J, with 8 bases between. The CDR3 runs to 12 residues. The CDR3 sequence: CASGYRVDTQYF. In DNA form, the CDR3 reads TGTGCTAGTGGTTACAGGGTGGATACGCAGTATTTT.

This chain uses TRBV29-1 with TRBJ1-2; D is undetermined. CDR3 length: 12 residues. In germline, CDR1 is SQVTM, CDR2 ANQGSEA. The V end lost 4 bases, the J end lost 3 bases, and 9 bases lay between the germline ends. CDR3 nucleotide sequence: TGCAGCGTTGTAGGGTTAGACTATGGCTACACCTTC. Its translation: CSVVGLDYGYTF.

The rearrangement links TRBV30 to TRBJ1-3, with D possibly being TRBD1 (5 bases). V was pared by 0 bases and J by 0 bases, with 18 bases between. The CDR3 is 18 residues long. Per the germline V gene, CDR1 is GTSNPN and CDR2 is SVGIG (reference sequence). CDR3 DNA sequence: TGTGCCTGGAGTGTTTTAATCAGGGCCCCGAGCTCTGGAAACACCATATATTTT. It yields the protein CAWSVLIRAPSSGNTIYF.

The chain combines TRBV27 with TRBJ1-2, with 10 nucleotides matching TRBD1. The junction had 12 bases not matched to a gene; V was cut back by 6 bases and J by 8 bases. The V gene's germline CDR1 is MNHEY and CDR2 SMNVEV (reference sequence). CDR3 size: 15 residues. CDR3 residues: CASRLKGQGLKGYTF. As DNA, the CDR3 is TGTGCCAGCAGGTTAAAGGGACAGGGGTTGAAGGGCTACACCTTC.

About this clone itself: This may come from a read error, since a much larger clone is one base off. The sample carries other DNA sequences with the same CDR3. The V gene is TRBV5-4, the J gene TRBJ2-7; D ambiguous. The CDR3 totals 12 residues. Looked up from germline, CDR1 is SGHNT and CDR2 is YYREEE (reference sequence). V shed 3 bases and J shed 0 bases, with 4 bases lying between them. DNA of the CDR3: TGTGCCAGCAGCTCCTACTCCTACGAGCAGTACTTC. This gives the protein CASSSYSYEQYF.

The CDR3 DNA reads as TGTGCCAGCAGCTTAGGGACAGGGTCCGGGGAAGAGACCCAGTACTTC. Translating gives CASSLGTGSGEETQYF. The gene calls are TRBV11-3 and TRBJ2-5; 8 nucleotides align to TRBD1. This CDR3 is 16 amino acids long. V dropped 1 base and J dropped 3; count of bases not matched to a gene: 7. Germline V gene lookup returns CDR1 SGHNT and CDR2 YENEEA.

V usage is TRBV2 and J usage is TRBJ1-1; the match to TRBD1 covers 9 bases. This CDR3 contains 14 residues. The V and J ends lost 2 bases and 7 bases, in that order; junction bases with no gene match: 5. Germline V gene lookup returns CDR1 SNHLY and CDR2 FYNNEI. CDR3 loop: CASSEWMGQGEAFF. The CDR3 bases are TGTGCCAGCAGTGAATGGATGGGACAGGGTGAAGCTTTCTTT.

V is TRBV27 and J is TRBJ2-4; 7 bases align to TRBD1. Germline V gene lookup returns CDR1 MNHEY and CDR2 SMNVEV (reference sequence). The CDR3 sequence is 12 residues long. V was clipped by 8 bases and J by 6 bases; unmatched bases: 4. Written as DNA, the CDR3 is TGTGCCAGCGGCTACAGGGGAAACATTCAGTACTTC. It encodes CASGYRGNIQYF.

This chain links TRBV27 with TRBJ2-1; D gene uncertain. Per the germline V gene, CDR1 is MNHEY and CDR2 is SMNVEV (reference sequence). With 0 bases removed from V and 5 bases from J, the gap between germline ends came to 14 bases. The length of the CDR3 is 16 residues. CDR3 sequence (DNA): TGTGCCAGCAGTTTATCAGTAGGGTCCCCCAACAATGAGCAGTTCTTC. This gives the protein CASSLSVGSPNNEQFF.

The CDR3 loop reads CASSHIGLALYNEQFF. Written as DNA, the CDR3 is TGTGCCAGCAGCCATATCGGACTAGCCCTCTACAATGAGCAGTTCTTC. The chain has TRBV11-2 and TRBJ2-1; 8 nucleotides agree with TRBD2. Germline V CDR1 and CDR2: SGHAT, FQNNGV. This CDR3 has 16 amino acids. V shed 5 bases, J shed 3 bases, and the junction held 9 bases outside the gene matches.

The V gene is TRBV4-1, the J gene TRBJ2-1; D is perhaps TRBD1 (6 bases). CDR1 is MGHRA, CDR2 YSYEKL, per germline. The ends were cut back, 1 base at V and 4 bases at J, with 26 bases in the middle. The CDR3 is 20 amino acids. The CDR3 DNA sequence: TGCGCCAGCAGCCAAGTTCCTGCGGACAGTTCAACCAACCTGTACAATGAGCAGTTCTTC. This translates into CASSQVPADSSTNLYNEQFF.

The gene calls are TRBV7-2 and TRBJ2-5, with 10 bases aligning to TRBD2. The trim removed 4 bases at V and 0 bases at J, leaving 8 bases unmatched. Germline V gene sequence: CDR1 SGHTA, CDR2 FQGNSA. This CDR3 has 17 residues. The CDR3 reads CASSYLAGVANQETQYF. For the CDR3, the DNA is TGTGCCAGCAGCTATCTAGCGGGAGTTGCCAACCAAGAGACCCAGTACTTC.

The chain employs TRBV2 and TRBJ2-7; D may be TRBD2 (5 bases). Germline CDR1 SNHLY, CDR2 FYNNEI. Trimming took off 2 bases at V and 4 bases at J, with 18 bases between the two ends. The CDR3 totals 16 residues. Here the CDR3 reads CASSEIQGLEVYEQYF. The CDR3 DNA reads TGTGCCAGCAGTGAAATTCAAGGCCTGGAGGTTTACGAGCAGTACTTC.

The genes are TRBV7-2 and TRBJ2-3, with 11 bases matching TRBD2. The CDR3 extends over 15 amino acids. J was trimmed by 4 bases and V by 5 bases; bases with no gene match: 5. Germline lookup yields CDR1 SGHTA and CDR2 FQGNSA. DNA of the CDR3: TGTGCCAGCAGCCCGCTAGCGGGAGGCGCAGATACGCAGTATTTT. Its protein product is CASSPLAGGADTQYF. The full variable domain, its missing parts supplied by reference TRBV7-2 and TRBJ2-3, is GAGVSQSPSNKVTEKGKDVELRCDPISGHTALYWYRQSLGQGLEFLIYFQGNSAPDKSGLPSDRFSAERTGGSVSTLTIQRTQQEDSAVYLCASSPLAGGADTQYFGPGTRLTVL.

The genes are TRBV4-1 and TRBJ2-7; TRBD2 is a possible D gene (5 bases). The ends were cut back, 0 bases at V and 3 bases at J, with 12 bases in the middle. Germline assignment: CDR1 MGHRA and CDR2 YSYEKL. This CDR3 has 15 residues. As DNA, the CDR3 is TGCGCCAGCAGCCAAGATCCGGGGAGACTCTACGAGCAGTACTTC. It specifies CASSQDPGRLYEQYF.

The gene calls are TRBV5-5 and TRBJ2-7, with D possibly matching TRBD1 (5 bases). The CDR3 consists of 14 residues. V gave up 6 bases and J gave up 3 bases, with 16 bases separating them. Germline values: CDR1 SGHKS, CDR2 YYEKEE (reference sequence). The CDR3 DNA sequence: TGTGCCAGCACCTTAGACCTCAGGGTCTACGAGCAGTACTTC. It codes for CASTLDLRVYEQYF.